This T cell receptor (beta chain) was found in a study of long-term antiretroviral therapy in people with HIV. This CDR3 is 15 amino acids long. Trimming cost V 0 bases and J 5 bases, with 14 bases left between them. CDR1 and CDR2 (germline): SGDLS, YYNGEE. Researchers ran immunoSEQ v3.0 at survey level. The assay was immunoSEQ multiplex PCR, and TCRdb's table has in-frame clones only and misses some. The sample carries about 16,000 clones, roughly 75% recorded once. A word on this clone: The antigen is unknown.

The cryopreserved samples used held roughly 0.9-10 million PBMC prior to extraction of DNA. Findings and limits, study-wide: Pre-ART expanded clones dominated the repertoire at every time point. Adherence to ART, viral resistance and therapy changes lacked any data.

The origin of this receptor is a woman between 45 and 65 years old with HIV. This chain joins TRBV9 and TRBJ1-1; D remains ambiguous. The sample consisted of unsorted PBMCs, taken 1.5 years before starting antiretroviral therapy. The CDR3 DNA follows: TGTGCCAGCAGCGTAGCTTGGGGTAGTGGGACTGAAGCTTTCTTT. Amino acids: CASSVAWGSGTEAFF.